The rows below give T cell receptor beta chains drawn from one sample of a study of cytomegalovirus exposure and HLA in healthy donors. Assay: immunoSEQ multiplex PCR; the TCRdb copy retains only in-frame clones and omits some. The profile shows 200,000 or so clones, around 77% of them singletons. The sample taken for sequencing was PBMCs. All receptors derive from a woman aged 25 to 45 in good health and CMV-seronegative. Both conserved end residues are part of each CDR3. Each record gives: J gene, clone size, V gene, D gene, CDR3 protein, CDR3 DNA. A D gene is named only where the DNA matches it firmly. For some rows the clone size is stated as once, few or many, or as a class when expanded; others skip it.

TRBJ1-3,once,TRBV5-1,.,CASSEDRSFSGNTIYF,TGCGCCAGCAGCGAAGACAGGTCCTTCTCTGGAAACACCATATATTTT
TRBJ2-3,.,TRBV5-4,.,CASTEGGGYTDTQYF,TGTGCCAGCACCGAAGGGGGGGGGTACACAGATACGCAGTATTTT
TRBJ1-1,.,TRBV11-1,.,CASSLEPTEPEAFF,TGTGCCAGCAGCTTAGAGCCCACAGAGCCCGAAGCTTTCTTT
TRBJ1-2,.,TRBV19,.,CASSIRRGSIDGYTF,TGTGCCAGTAGTATTCGACGCGGGAGCATAGATGGCTACACCTTC
TRBJ2-2,.,TRBV13,.,CASSLEGQQTGELFF,TGTGCCAGCAGCTTAGAAGGACAGCAAACCGGGGAGCTGTTTTTT
TRBJ1-2,.,TRBV5-4,TRBD1,CASSSQQGHAGGYTF,TGTGCCAGCAGCTCCCAACAGGGGCACGCGGGGGGCTACACCTTC
TRBJ2-7,.,TRBV14,TRBD1,CASSQDTRGPSPYF,TGTGCCAGCAGCCAAGATACCAGGGGGCCTAGCCCGTACTTC
TRBJ1-5,.,TRBV29-1,.,CSVAGDANQPQHF,TGCAGCGTTGCAGGGGATGCGAATCAGCCCCAGCATTTT
TRBJ1-4,.,TRBV30,.,CAWSPLGGGTNEKLFF,TGTGCCTGGAGTCCTCTCGGGGGGGGGACTAATGAAAAACTGTTTTTT
TRBJ2-7,once,TRBV13,TRBD2,CASSLSGSSYEQYF,TGTGCCAGCAGCCTCAGCGGGAGCTCCTACGAGCAGTACTTC
TRBJ1-2,.,TRBV6-1,.,CASRGFVDRVYGYTF,TGTGCCAGCAGGGGGTTTGTTGACAGAGTCTATGGCTACACCTTC
TRBJ2-7,.,TRBV5-6,TRBD1,CASSSLTGDYEQYF,TGTGCCAGCAGCTCTTTGACAGGGGACTACGAGCAGTACTTC
TRBJ1-1,.,TRBV7-9,TRBD1,CASSFFTGDTEAFF,TGTGCCAGCAGCTTTTTTACAGGGGATACTGAAGCTTTCTTT
TRBJ2-7,few,TRBV2,.,CASSDSLTPYEQYF,TGTGCCAGCAGTGATTCACTAACTCCCTACGAGCAGTACTTC
TRBJ2-7,.,TRBV11-1,.,CASSLEHYEQYF,TGTGCCAGCAGCTTAGAACACTACGAGCAGTACTTC
TRBJ1-1,.,TRBV9,.,CASSPTGGNTEAFF,TGTGCCAGCAGCCCCACGGGGGGAAACACTGAAGCTTTCTTT
TRBJ2-5,.,TRBV28,.,CATSQGRETQYF,TGTGCCACTTCACAGGGGAGGGAGACCCAGTACTTC
TRBJ1-1,.,TRBV20-1,.,CSPAGGTEAFF,TGCAGTCCGGCGGGGGGCACTGAAGCTTTCTTT
TRBJ1-2,.,TRBV5-1,TRBD1,CASSYGTARGFDYGYTF,TGCGCCAGCAGCTACGGGACAGCAAGGGGTTTTGACTATGGCTACACCTTC
TRBJ1-2,once,TRBV30,.,CAWSVHLTGNGYTF,TGTGCCTGGAGTGTCCACCTCACAGGGAATGGCTACACCTTC
TRBJ2-5,.,TRBV9,.,CASSATSFGETQYF,TGTGCCAGCAGCGCGACTAGTTTTGGAGAGACCCAGTACTTC
TRBJ1-6,.,TRBV19,.,CASRFVGGGSPLHF,TGTGCCAGCCGTTTTGTGGGGGGTGGTTCACCCCTCCACTTT
TRBJ1-5,.,TRBV18,.,CASSPRAGNQPQHF,TGTGCCAGCTCACCACGGGCGGGTAATCAGCCCCAGCATTTT
TRBJ2-7,few,TRBV28,.,CASRDNRLREQYF,TGTGCCAGCAGGGATAACAGACTACGCGAGCAGTACTTC
TRBJ1-1,.,TRBV7-3,.,CASSRGGSAEAFF,TGTGCCAGCAGCAGGGGGGGTTCGGCTGAAGCTTTCTTT
TRBJ1-2,many,TRBV6-1,TRBD1,CASSTQGTGSYGYTF,TGTGCCAGCAGTACCCAAGGGACAGGGTCTTATGGCTACACCTTC
TRBJ2-3,.,TRBV9,TRBD2,CASSPTLGRVGTDTQYF,TGTGCCAGCAGTCCAACCCTTGGGAGGGTTGGGACAGATACGCAGTATTTT
TRBJ1-4,.,TRBV9,.,CASSRQGGSEKLFF,TGTGCCAGCTCCCGGCAGGGAGGGAGTGAAAAACTGTTTTTT
TRBJ2-7,.,TRBV7-2,.,CASSLVSGPSYEQYF,TGTGCCAGCAGCTTAGTGAGCGGGCCCTCCTACGAGCAGTACTTC
TRBJ2-7,.,TRBV5-6,.,CASSLREEQYF,TGTGCCAGCAGCTTGAGAGAGGAGCAGTACTTC
TRBJ2-1,.,TRBV5-1,TRBD2,CASSLESSGIYEQFF,TGCGCCAGCAGCTTGGAATCTAGCGGGATATATGAGCAGTTCTTC
TRBJ1-5,few,TRBV7-2,.,CASSLAAAGNQPQHF,TGTGCCAGCAGCTTAGCGGCGGCAGGCAATCAGCCCCAGCATTTT
TRBJ2-7,.,TRBV27,TRBD1,CASSSPGTGKYEQYF,TGTGCCAGCAGTTCCCCCGGGACAGGGAAATACGAGCAGTACTTC
TRBJ2-3,.,TRBV6-5,.,CASRREDGTDTQYF,TGTGCCAGCAGGAGGGAGGATGGGACAGATACGCAGTATTTT
TRBJ1-4,.,TRBV30,.,CAWSVFPQANEKLFF,TGTGCCTGGAGTGTATTTCCCCAAGCGAATGAAAAACTGTTTTTT
TRBJ2-7,.,TRBV7-9,.,CASSFRDSFLGEQYF,TGTGCCAGCAGCTTCCGGGACTCTTTTCTTGGCGAGCAGTACTTC
TRBJ2-7,once,TRBV27,TRBD2,CASSLSGPGLAGRILYEQYF,TGTGCCAGCAGTTTATCGGGCCCGGGACTAGCGGGAAGAATCCTCTACGAGCAGTACTTC
TRBJ1-1,.,TRBV5-1,TRBD1,CASSFATGGITEAFF,TGCGCCAGCAGTTTCGCGACAGGGGGAATTACTGAAGCTTTCTTT
TRBJ2-2,.,TRBV6-5,.,CASSRHTGELFF,TGTGCCAGCAGTCGTCACACCGGGGAGCTGTTTTTT
TRBJ1-5,few,TRBV9,TRBD1,CASGRGGSNQPQHF,TGTGCCAGCGGGCGAGGGGGCTCTAATCAGCCCCAGCATTTT
TRBJ2-7,.,TRBV10-2,.,CASSTGMSSYEQYF,TGCGCCAGCAGTACAGGGATGTCATCCTACGAGCAGTACTTC
TRBJ2-1,.,TRBV7-9,TRBD1,CASSPQGQGFDEQFF,TGTGCCAGCAGCCCCCAGGGACAGGGGTTCGATGAGCAGTTCTTC